The clone carrying this T cell receptor (beta chain) was observed at least ten times. The antigen is undetermined. Different DNA sequences within this sample yield the same CDR3. Per germline, CDR1 MNHEY and CDR2 SMNVEV (reference sequence). The CDR3 loop spans 13 amino acids. With 5 bases removed from V and 4 bases from J, the gap between germline ends came to 9 bases. The sample comes from a study of shared clonotypes between healthy human individuals. Study context: Per donor, three plates held CD4 naive cells, three held CD4 memory, two held CD8 naive and one held CD8 memory. Overall study findings and caveats: In the sorted subsets, rarefaction showed sequencing was incomplete despite large depth.

Every subset's genomic DNA went evenly onto several immunoSEQ plates. Measured with immunoSEQ multiplex PCR; TCRdb has only the in-frame clones, and not every one. The sample lists approximately 700,000 clones; 73% were seen once. Sequenced input: memory CD4+ T cells sorted from blood. Indicated subset: CD45RA-negative fraction. The TCR sequence derives from a woman in her twenties or thirties in good health. This chain joins TRBV27 and TRBJ1-3; D unclear. CDR3 residues: CASSPTGGNTIYF. CDR3 coding DNA: TGTGCCAGCAGTCCCACGGGAGGAAACACCATATATTTT.